This T cell receptor (beta chain) comes out of a study of cytomegalovirus exposure and HLA in healthy donors. Use of 60 Vbeta and 13 Jbeta primers characterized the PCR. Assay used: immunoSEQ multiplex PCR; TCRdb lists only in-frame clones, some missing. The sample lists about 140,000 clones; around 75% were seen once. Remarks on this clone: Its target is not known.

Study outcomes and limitations: Previous analysis showed most TCR beta V segments were productive about 90% or about 30% of the time. CMV serostatus was the sole immune exposure data available.

The CDR3 is 15 amino acids. Per germline, CDR1 SGHTA and CDR2 FQGNSA. V was cut by 5 bases and J by 4 bases, with 15 bases left in between. This chain connects TRBV7-2 to TRBJ1-5; tentative D call: TRBD1 (5 bases). The TCR was taken from a woman in her twenties or thirties in good health and CMV-seronegative. The sequencing sample was made of PBMCs. CDR3 DNA: TGTGCCAGCAGCACGGGACTTGGGGGAAATCAGCCCCAGCATTTT. This encodes CASSTGLGGNQPQHF.